The clone carrying this T cell receptor (beta chain) turned up a few times. Antigen specificity is unknown. RNA transcripts gave rise to amplified TCR beta CDR3 regions. An initial round of RT-PCR targeting the TCR CDR3 relied on the HTBI primer set. From the multiplex PCR reads, TCRdb called clonotypes with MiXCR, one entry per CDR3 protein. The data contain roughly 250,000 distinct CDR3 sequences, roughly 22% of them singletons. The source of the sample is a study of T cells in Graves' hyperthyroidism and ophthalmopathy. Regarding the study as a whole: Appearing also in blood were most of the thyroid clonotypes expanded above 0.001.

Ophthalmopathy cases met thresholds of Clinical Activity Score at least 3, NOSPECS grade at least 4 and duration under 3 months. Diagnostic assessment was based on clinical symptoms, serum thyroxine and TRAb, thyroid ultrasound and orbital computed tomography. The PBMCs studied were ones that came from 10 ml fresh peripheral blood. CDR3 length: 15 amino acids. V shed 2 bases, J shed 4 bases, and the junction held 1 base outside the gene matches. From germline, CDR1 is MNHEY and CDR2 SVGEGT. The sequenced sample was blood. V gene TRBV6-2 or TRBV6-3 combines with J gene TRBJ1-5, with 11 bases aligning to TRBD1. This TCR derives from a man aged 25 to 45 with Graves' ophthalmopathy. CDR3 loop: CASSYGDRGNQPQHF. For the CDR3, the DNA is TGTGCCAGCAGTTACGGGGACAGGGGGAATCAGCCCCAGCATTTT.